These 5 T cell receptor beta chains were sequenced from one sample in a study of cytomegalovirus exposure and HLA in healthy donors. Produced via immunoSEQ multiplex PCR; TCRdb's table is partial and in-frame only. The table lists over 250,000 clones, approximately 86% of them singletons, with roughly 1% in the top ten. Sequenced sample: PBMCs. The receptors derive from a woman between 18 and 29 years old in good health and CMV-seronegative.

This clone came up a few times. The CDR3 protein is CASSLDGGTEAFF. CDR3 in DNA: TGTGCCAGCAGCTTAGACGGGGGCACTGAAGCTTTCTTT. The rearrangement joins TRBV11-2 to TRBJ1-1; D may be TRBD1 (5 bases). The V gene lost 0 bases and the J gene lost 4 bases, with 6 bases spanning the gap. Per germline, CDR1 SGHAT and CDR2 FQNNGV. This CDR3 region has 13 residues.

V gene TRBV30 combines with J gene TRBJ2-7; TRBD2 matches at 9 bases. V was clipped by 0 bases and J by 3 bases; unmatched bases: 6. Germline V gene sequence: CDR1 GTSNPN, CDR2 SVGIG (reference sequence). CDR3 length: 15 residues. The CDR3 nucleotides are TGTGCCTGGAGTGTACTAGGAGCGGGGGGCTACGAGCAGTACTTC. This gives the protein CAWSVLGAGGYEQYF. The full variable domain, with the rest looked up from reference TRBV30 and TRBJ2-7, is SQTIHQWPATLVQPVGSPLSLECTVEGTSNPNLYWYRQAAGRGLQLLFYSVGIGQISSEVPQNLSASRPQDRQFILSSKKLLLSDSGFYLCAWSVLGAGGYEQYFGPGTRLTVT.

This chain links TRBV10-3 with TRBJ2-7, with D tentatively TRBD1 (6 bases). The V end was cut by 9 bases, the J end by 3 bases, with 12 bases between. Germline assignment: CDR1 ENHRY and CDR2 SYGVKD. The CDR3 runs to 12 residues. CDR3: CAILDSDYEQYF. DNA for the CDR3: TGTGCCATACTGGACAGCGACTACGAGCAGTACTTC.

CDR3 DNA sequence: TGTGCCAGCAGCATTAAGGGGGACTCTGGAAACACCATATATTTT. It codes for CASSIKGDSGNTIYF. This sequence joins TRBV7-2 and TRBJ1-3; D possibly corresponds to TRBD1 (6 bases). The V gene lost 5 bases and the J gene lost 0 bases, with 11 bases spanning the gap. The CDR3 length is 15 residues. CDR1 is SGHTA, CDR2 FQGNSA, per germline.

This clone was picked up one time. In nucleotides, the CDR3 is TGCGCCAGCAGTGTCCAGGGAAGTGAGCAGTTCTTC. It translates to CASSVQGSEQFF. The chain carries TRBV10-1 and TRBJ2-1, with D perhaps TRBD1 (5 bases). The CDR3 length is 12 residues. V lost 4 bases and J lost 9, with 10 bases in between. Per germline, CDR1 WNHNN and CDR2 SYGVQD (reference sequence).